The 5 T cell receptor beta chains in this list originate from one sample, sequenced in a study of blood T cell repertoires in COVID-19. Method: immunoSEQ multiplex PCR; TCRdb's copy keeps in-frame clones and lacks some. The data hold more than 250,000 clones, with about 82% observed a single time. The specimen was peripheral blood. The receptors were gathered from a man over 45 with active or convalescent COVID-19.

The V and J genes are TRBV6-6 and TRBJ2-2, with 13 positions matching TRBD2. Germline V gene sequence: CDR1 MNHNY, CDR2 SVGAGI (reference sequence). The CDR3 has 16 amino acids. Trimming cost V 6 bases and J 6 bases; bases outside gene matches: 7. CDR3 sequence: CASRPRTSGSPGELFF. The CDR3 DNA sequence: TGTGCCAGCAGACCCAGGACTAGCGGGAGTCCCGGGGAGCTGTTTTTT.

The genes are TRBV3-1 (or the pseudogene TRBV3-2) and TRBJ1-3, with 7 bases identical to TRBD1. The CDR3 is 19 amino acids. Germline V gene data show CDR1 as LGHDT and CDR2 as YNNKEL (reference sequence). V shed 5 bases, J shed 4 bases, and the junction held 20 bases outside the gene matches. The CDR3: CASSSGTEFHQLYGNTIYF. CDR3 coding DNA: TGTGCCAGCAGCTCCGGGACAGAATTCCACCAGTTATACGGAAACACCATATATTTT.

The chain couples TRBV7-6 to TRBJ2-3; TRBD2 might be the D (6 bases). CDR3 size: 15 residues. V shed 5 bases and J shed 1 base, with 13 bases lying between them. Germline CDR1 reads SGHVS; CDR2 reads FNYEAQ. This CDR3 reads CASSLGTLGTDTQYF. CDR3 DNA: TGTGCCAGCAGCCTCGGGACTCTCGGCACAGATACGCAGTATTTT.

This clone was recorded a few times. The chain employs TRBV5-8 and TRBJ1-3; perhaps TRBD1 as D (5 bases). Germline V gene data show CDR1 as SGHTS and CDR2 as YDEGEE. The CDR3 has 15 amino acids. V gave up 0 bases and J gave up 4 bases, with 11 bases separating them. The CDR3 region has the DNA TGTGCCAGCAGCTTGGGGGACTCTGTGGGAAACACCATATATTTT. It specifies CASSLGDSVGNTIYF.

The V call is TRBV28, the J call TRBJ1-2; D is undetermined. This CDR3 is 12 amino acids long. The germline CDR1 and CDR2 sequences are MDHEN and SYDVKM. Trimming pared 3 bases from V and 8 bases from J, leaving 10 bases between. CDR3 region: CASSLRLIGYTF. CDR3 in DNA: TGTGCCAGCAGTTTGAGGTTGATAGGCTACACCTTC.